This record covers a single T cell receptor (beta chain). This entry is derived from a study of OX40 agonist ivuxolimab in advanced cancers. Germline V gene sequence: CDR1 LNHDA, CDR2 SQIVND (reference sequence). The CDR3 is 15 amino acids. V was trimmed by 2 bases and J by 0 bases, leaving 7 bases between them. Generated by immunoSEQ multiplex PCR, the TCRdb table keeps only in-frame clones and is missing some. The sample includes around 71,000 clones, about 73% of them seen just once. The clonotype was recovered from an adult with an advanced solid tumor such as melanoma, head and neck, liver or kidney cancer. The chain recombines TRBV19 with TRBJ2-2, with D possibly matching TRBD1 (5 bases). Sequenced material: CD4+ or CD8+ T cells sorted from blood, taken in a trial of the OX40 agonist ivuxolimab. The CDR3 DNA follows: TGTGCCAGTAGTATAACAGGATCGAACACCGGGGAGCTGTTTTTT. Residues: CASSITGSNTGELFF.